Below are 16 T cell receptor beta chains sequenced from a single sample in a study of technical replicates of blood from a handful of donors. Libraries were prepared by immunoSEQ multiplex PCR; TCRdb keeps only in-frame clonotypes and omits some of them. The sample consists of about 72,000 clones, about 90% of them appearing once. Source material: T cells isolated from PBMCs. The receptors come from a human donor in good health.

This chain links TRBV6-5 with TRBJ1-1; 9 nucleotides align to TRBD1. Germline V lookup: CDR1 MNHEY, CDR2 SVGAGI. V trimming: 6 bases; J trimming: 4 bases; junction bases outside the gene matches: 9. This CDR3 is 15 amino acids long. CDR3 in amino acids: CASRNLGTGSTEAFF. In nucleotides, the CDR3 is TGTGCCAGCAGAAATCTAGGGACAGGGAGCACTGAAGCTTTCTTT.

The genes are TRBV5-6 and TRBJ1-2; a possible D gene is TRBD1 (6 bases). The CDR3 totals 11 residues. Germline V gene lookup returns CDR1 SGHDT and CDR2 YYEEEE. V was shortened by 4 bases and J by 8 bases, with 9 bases between the two germline ends. As DNA, the CDR3 is TGTGCCAGCAGCGAAGGGGGAGGCTACACCTTC. Protein product: CASSEGGGYTF.

The chain uses TRBV5-6 and TRBJ2-7; 7 bases map to TRBD2. Trimming removed 4 bases from V and 3 bases from J; junction bases left unmatched: 7. CDR3 length equals 14 residues. The germline V gene encodes CDR1 SGHDT and CDR2 YYEEEE. CDR3 residues: CASSGTNLFYEQYF. The CDR3 bases are TGTGCCAGCAGCGGGACTAACTTATTCTACGAGCAGTACTTC.

The rearrangement joins TRBV7-9 to TRBJ2-5, with D tentatively TRBD2 (5 bases). Germline CDR1 reads SEHNR; CDR2 reads FQNEAQ (reference sequence). This CDR3 is 12 amino acids long. V shed 3 bases and J shed 5 bases, with 7 bases lying between them. The CDR3 sequence: CASSFLAETQYF. CDR3 DNA sequence: TGTGCCAGCAGCTTTCTAGCTGAGACCCAGTACTTC.

The rearrangement uses TRBV27 and TRBJ1-3; D possibly corresponds to TRBD1 (6 bases). Germline lookup yields CDR1 MNHEY and CDR2 SMNVEV (reference sequence). The germline V and J ends were trimmed by 5 bases and 4 bases, with 9 bases remaining between them. This CDR3 is built from 13 residues. The CDR3, as DNA: TGTGCCAGCAGTACAGGGTCGGGAAACACCATATATTTT. Translating gives CASSTGSGNTIYF.

The chain links TRBV9 to TRBJ2-7; D possibly corresponds to TRBD2 (7 bases). The CDR3 runs to 16 residues. Germline CDR1 and CDR2: SGDLS and YYNGEE. The germline V and J ends were trimmed by 5 bases and 5 bases, with 23 bases remaining between them. The CDR3 region is CASSHPGGGSGNEQYF. CDR3 bases: TGTGCCAGCAGTCATCCCGGGGGCGGGAGTGGGAACGAGCAGTACTTC.

The chain joins TRBV9 to TRBJ1-5; D not certain. Germline CDR1 SGDLS, CDR2 YYNGEE. CDR3 length: 19 residues. Trimming removed 0 bases at V and 2 bases at J, with 21 bases between. The CDR3 region is CASSVAAGSTQVGNQPQHF. The CDR3 DNA follows: TGTGCCAGCAGCGTAGCGGCAGGATCCACTCAGGTTGGCAATCAGCCCCAGCATTTT.

The chain uses TRBV5-1 and TRBJ1-1, with D maybe TRBD1 (5 bases). CDR1 SGHRS and CDR2 YFSETQ come from the germline V gene. Trimming took 4 bases from V and 0 from J, leaving 19 bases between them. The CDR3 length is 17 residues. The CDR3 sequence is CASSAGTTAIMNTEAFF. The CDR3 DNA sequence: TGCGCCAGCAGCGCGGGAACGACAGCGATCATGAACACTGAAGCTTTCTTT.

V gene TRBV7-2 combines with J gene TRBJ1-1; no firm D call. The germline V gene has CDR1 SGHTA and CDR2 FQGNSA. Trimming removed 3 bases from V and 5 bases from J, with 10 bases in between. This CDR3 spans 13 amino acids. CDR3 residues: CASSFLLWTEAFF. The DNA of the CDR3 is TGTGCCAGCAGCTTCCTACTTTGGACTGAAGCTTTCTTT. Looking up the rest from reference TRBV7-2 and TRBJ1-1 gives the full variable domain: GAGVSQSPSNKVTEKGKDVELRCDPISGHTALYWYRQSLGQGLEFLIYFQGNSAPDKSGLPSDRFSAERTGGSVSTLTIQRTQQEDSAVYLCASSFLLWTEAFFGQGTRLTVV.

This chain joins TRBV2 and TRBJ2-2, with 7 bases identical to TRBD1. CDR1 is SNHLY and CDR2 is FYNNEI in the germline V gene. This CDR3 contains 20 residues. The junction had 21 bases not matched to a gene; V was cut back by 4 bases and J by 4 bases. The CDR3 DNA reads as TGTGCCAGCAGTGGCCCTTCACATTCGCCGGGACAGATAATCACCGGGGAGCTGTTTTTT. It is translated as CASSGPSHSPGQIITGELFF.

This chain connects TRBV19 to TRBJ1-2; 7 positions agree with TRBD1. The V segment lost 5 bases and the J segment 6 bases; nucleotides outside the gene matches: 9. Germline loops: CDR1 LNHDA, CDR2 SQIVND (reference sequence). There are 14 residues in the CDR3. CDR3 in DNA: TGTGCCAGTAGTGGTCGACAGGGCGAGGATGGCTACACCTTC. Translation gives CASSGRQGEDGYTF. Using reference TRBV19 and TRBJ1-2 for the parts outside the CDR3, the full variable domain is DGGITQSPKYLFRKEGQNVTLSCEQNLNHDAMYWYRQDPGQGLRLIYYSQIVNDFQKGDIAEGYSVSREKKESFPLTVTSAQKNPTAFYLCASSGRQGEDGYTFGSGTRLTVV.

This rearrangement joins TRBV6-5 to TRBJ2-7; 12 bases agree with TRBD1. V lost 7 bases, J lost 5 bases, and 6 bases stayed unmatched. Germline values: CDR1 MNHEY, CDR2 SVGAGI. This CDR3 has 14 residues. The CDR3 DNA follows: TGTGCCAGCAAGAGGGGACAGGGGGCTAACGAGCAGTACTTC. This codes for CASKRGQGANEQYF.

This clone was observed a single time. V is TRBV5-6 and J is TRBJ1-1; D remains ambiguous. The ends were cut back, 1 base at V and 0 bases at J, with 10 bases in the middle. The CDR3 length is 15 residues. Germline CDR1 and CDR2: SGHDT and YYEEEE. CDR3 nucleotides: TGTGCCAGCAGCTTGTATAACCAGGTGAACACTGAAGCTTTCTTT. The encoded protein is CASSLYNQVNTEAFF.

The chain has TRBV10-3 and TRBJ1-1; TRBD1 might be the D (6 bases). Germline values: CDR1 ENHRY, CDR2 SYGVKD. Between the trimmed V and J ends, which lost 4 bases and 6 bases, there was a span of 21 bases. CDR3 length equals 16 residues. CDR3 nucleotides: TGTGCCATCAGTGGGGGTAGTACAGGGCAATTCCCTGAAGCTTTCTTT. As protein: CAISGGSTGQFPEAFF.

This rearrangement joins TRBV18 to TRBJ2-7; 7 bases agree with TRBD1. CDR3 size: 16 residues. Trimming removed 3 bases from V and 0 bases from J; junction bases left unmatched: 8. Germline V CDR1 and CDR2: KGHSH, LQKENI. CDR3 protein: CASSPPDRLSSYEQYF. The CDR3 nucleotides are TGTGCCAGCTCACCCCCGGACAGGTTGAGCTCCTACGAGCAGTACTTC.

The rearrangement links TRBV11-3 to TRBJ2-3; 14 bases agree with TRBD2. Trimming at V came to 5 bases and at J to 4 bases, leaving 5 bases not matched to a gene. This CDR3 is built from 16 residues. Germline V lookup: CDR1 SGHNT, CDR2 YENEEA. The CDR3 protein is CASSRGTSGSADTQYF. CDR3 coding DNA: TGTGCCAGCAGCCGCGGGACTAGCGGGAGTGCAGATACGCAGTATTTT.